These 18 T cell receptor beta chains were all obtained from the same sample, sequenced in a study of cytomegalovirus exposure and HLA in healthy donors. The PCR contained 60 Vbeta and 13 Jbeta primers. Clones were sequenced by immunoSEQ multiplex PCR, and TCRdb holds only the in-frame ones, with some missing. In the table there are more than 140,000 clones, about 80% of which are singletons. Sample: PBMCs. Receptor source: a middle-aged woman in good health and CMV-seronegative.

This clone was seen only a few times. The rearrangement links TRBV27 to TRBJ1-4, with 7 bases aligning to TRBD1. This CDR3 is built from 16 residues. Trimming removed 0 bases from V and 7 bases from J; junction bases left unmatched: 8. Germline values: CDR1 MNHEY, CDR2 SMNVEV (reference sequence). The CDR3 DNA sequence: TGTGCCAGCAGTTTATCAGGGGGCGGGGTGGGTGAAAAACTGTTTTTT. It codes for CASSLSGGGVGEKLFF.

This clone appeared once. This chain joins TRBV7-2 and TRBJ2-1; 11 bases are a match to TRBD2. J gave up 4 bases and V 6 bases, and 5 bases lay outside the gene matches. Germline V CDR1 and CDR2: SGHTA, FQGNSA. The CDR3 loop spans 15 amino acids. The CDR3 protein is CASSIAGGTYNEQFF. The CDR3 DNA sequence: TGTGCCAGCAGTATAGCGGGAGGGACATACAATGAGCAGTTCTTC.

The chain combines TRBV4-1 with TRBJ2-1, with 10 bases matching TRBD2. J lost 8 bases, V lost 5 bases, and 15 bases had no gene match. The CDR3 totals 17 residues. Germline CDR1 MGHRA, CDR2 YSYEKL. The CDR3 DNA reads TGCGCCAGCAGCTACAAAGCGGGAGGGTCTTTTGGGGATGAGCAGTTCTTC. Translated, it gives CASSYKAGGSFGDEQFF.

V usage is TRBV28 and J usage is TRBJ2-3, with 10 bases lining up with TRBD2. Germline V gives CDR1 MDHEN, CDR2 SYDVKM. This CDR3 has 16 amino acids. V lost 6 bases to trimming and J lost 6 bases; unmatched junction nucleotides: 12. The CDR3 reads CASSIIVLAGLDTQYF. CDR3 nucleotides: TGTGCCAGCAGCATTATCGTACTAGCGGGATTGGATACGCAGTATTTT.

The chain employs TRBV7-2 and TRBJ2-1, with 9 bases that match TRBD2. Trimming at V came to 1 base and at J to 6 bases, leaving 10 bases not matched to a gene. The CDR3 has 17 amino acids. Germline CDR1 and CDR2: SGHTA and FQGNSA. The CDR3 nucleotides are TGTGCCAGCAGCTTAGTCCTGGTAGCGGGAGCGGGCAATGAGCAGTTCTTC. Translated, it gives CASSLVLVAGAGNEQFF.

The V gene is TRBV5-1, the J gene TRBJ2-3, with TRBD1 matching 10 bases. CDR1 and CDR2 from the germline V gene are SGHRS and YFSETQ. Trimming cost V 6 bases and J 1 base; bases outside gene matches: 2. This CDR3 region has 14 residues. CDR3 bases: TGCGCCAGCAAGGGGACAGGGGGCACAGATACGCAGTATTTT. Amino acid sequence: CASKGTGGTDTQYF.

V is TRBV11-3 and J is TRBJ2-1; 12 bases are a match to TRBD2. Germline CDR1 SGHNT, CDR2 YENEEA. The V gene end was trimmed by 5 bases and the J gene end by 4 bases; junction bases not matched to a gene: 12. The CDR3 consists of 18 residues. Here the CDR3 reads CASSPAKGLAGAYNEQFF. The CDR3 region has the DNA TGTGCCAGCAGCCCCGCTAAGGGACTAGCGGGTGCTTACAATGAGCAGTTCTTC.

The rearrangement uses TRBV5-4 and TRBJ2-7; 8 nucleotides line up with TRBD1. The CDR3 spans 15 residues. Germline CDR1 is SGHNT and CDR2 is YYREEE (reference sequence). V was pared by 5 bases and J by 2 bases, with 9 bases of the junction left unmatched. CDR3 bases: TGTGCCAGCAGACCCGACAGGGGAATCACCTACGAGCAGTACTTC. Encoded protein: CASRPDRGITYEQYF.

This clone was seen more than once but under ten times. J is TRBJ2-7 and V is TRBV19; TRBD1 aligns across 7 bases. The CDR3 consists of 12 residues. Germline CDR1 is LNHDA and CDR2 is SQIVND (reference sequence). The DNA of the CDR3 is TGTGCTGTCCGGGACAGAGCCTACGAGCAGTACTTC. Translating it yields CAVRDRAYEQYF.

This chain links TRBV7-3 with TRBJ2-7, with TRBD2 identical over 10 bases. Germline assignment: CDR1 SGHTA and CDR2 FQGTGA. This CDR3 contains 15 residues. Unmatched junction bases numbered 3, after V lost 1 base and J lost 3 bases. CDR3 region: CASSLSPSGSYEQYF. As DNA, the CDR3 is TGTGCCAGCAGCTTAAGCCCTAGCGGGAGCTACGAGCAGTACTTC.

The rearrangement uses TRBV29-1 and TRBJ2-5; 7 nucleotides match TRBD2. The CDR3 has 13 residues. With 3 bases clipped from V and 3 bases from J, the junction kept 4 bases outside the gene matches. The germline V gene encodes CDR1 SQVTM and CDR2 ANQGSEA. CDR3 nucleotide sequence: TGCAGCGTTGATGTCGCGGGAGAAGAGACCCAGTACTTC. Translation gives CSVDVAGEETQYF.

The chain joins TRBV5-1 to TRBJ1-4, with TRBD1 identical over 8 bases. This CDR3 contains 14 residues. In germline, CDR1 is SGHRS, CDR2 YFSETQ. With 7 bases clipped from V and 7 bases from J, the junction kept 9 bases outside the gene matches. As DNA, the CDR3 is TGCGCCAGCGGCAGGGGGCGGATAGGTGAAAAACTGTTTTTT. Translated, it gives CASGRGRIGEKLFF.

The chain links TRBV18 to TRBJ1-2, with TRBD1 identical over 10 bases. The CDR3 has 15 residues. The germline V gene has CDR1 KGHSH and CDR2 LQKENI. After removal of 4 bases from V and 4 bases from J, the junction contained 6 bases not matched to a gene. CDR3 DNA sequence: TGTGCCAGCTCACAAGGGACAGGGGTATCCTATGGCTACACCTTC. Translating it yields CASSQGTGVSYGYTF.

The rearrangement uses TRBV5-5 and TRBJ2-7, with 8 bases aligning to TRBD1. The V gene end was trimmed by 3 bases and the J gene end by 6 bases; junction bases not matched to a gene: 5. The CDR3 sequence is 13 residues long. In germline, CDR1 is SGHKS, CDR2 YYEKEE (reference sequence). CDR3: CASSYDRGVEQYF. The CDR3 nucleotides read TGTGCCAGCAGCTACGACAGGGGTGTCGAGCAGTACTTC.

This clone has only a few counts. The chain carries TRBV11-2 and TRBJ2-7; weak D call: TRBD1 (6 bases). V gave up 3 bases and J gave up 6 bases, with 12 bases separating them. This CDR3 is built from 13 residues. Germline V gene lookup returns CDR1 SGHAT and CDR2 FQNNGV. The CDR3 here is CASSFTGFLEQYF. CDR3 nucleotides: TGTGCCAGCAGCTTCACAGGGTTTCTCGAGCAGTACTTC. Combining the CDR3 with reference TRBV11-2 and TRBJ2-7 gives the whole variable domain EAGVAQSPRYKIIEKRQSVAFWCNPISGHATLYWYQQILGQGPKLLIQFQNNGVVDDSQLPKDRFSAERLKGVDSTLKIQPAKLEDSAVYLCASSFTGFLEQYFGPGTRLTVT.

This clone was seen only a few times. J is TRBJ1-3 and V is TRBV30, with 8 bases that match TRBD1. The CDR3 is 13 residues long. Germline values: CDR1 GTSNPN, CDR2 SVGIG (reference sequence). The J segment lost 3 bases and the V segment lost 7 bases, leaving 5 bases of the junction unmatched. CDR3 loop: CASGTGGGNTIYF. For the CDR3, the DNA is TGTGCCTCGGGCACAGGGGGTGGAAACACCATATATTTT.

This clone was detected a few times. CDR3 nucleotides: TGTGCCAGCTCACCGATAGCGGGTACTCGAGGGGAGCTGTTTTTT. Protein sequence: CASSPIAGTRGELFF. This chain joins TRBV18 and TRBJ2-2, with 7 bases that match TRBD2. Germline CDR1 reads KGHSH; CDR2 reads LQKENI. V lost 3 bases to trimming and J lost 8 bases; unmatched junction nucleotides: 9. The CDR3 covers 15 residues.

The J gene is TRBJ1-1, the V gene TRBV6-1; no definite D call. Between the trimmed V and J ends, which lost 0 bases and 1 base, there was a span of 12 bases. CDR3 size: 16 residues. The V gene's germline CDR1 is MNHNS and CDR2 SASEGT. Here the CDR3 reads CASSEARFRKNTEAFF. The CDR3 region has the DNA TGTGCCAGCAGTGAAGCGCGGTTTAGAAAGAACACTGAAGCTTTCTTT.